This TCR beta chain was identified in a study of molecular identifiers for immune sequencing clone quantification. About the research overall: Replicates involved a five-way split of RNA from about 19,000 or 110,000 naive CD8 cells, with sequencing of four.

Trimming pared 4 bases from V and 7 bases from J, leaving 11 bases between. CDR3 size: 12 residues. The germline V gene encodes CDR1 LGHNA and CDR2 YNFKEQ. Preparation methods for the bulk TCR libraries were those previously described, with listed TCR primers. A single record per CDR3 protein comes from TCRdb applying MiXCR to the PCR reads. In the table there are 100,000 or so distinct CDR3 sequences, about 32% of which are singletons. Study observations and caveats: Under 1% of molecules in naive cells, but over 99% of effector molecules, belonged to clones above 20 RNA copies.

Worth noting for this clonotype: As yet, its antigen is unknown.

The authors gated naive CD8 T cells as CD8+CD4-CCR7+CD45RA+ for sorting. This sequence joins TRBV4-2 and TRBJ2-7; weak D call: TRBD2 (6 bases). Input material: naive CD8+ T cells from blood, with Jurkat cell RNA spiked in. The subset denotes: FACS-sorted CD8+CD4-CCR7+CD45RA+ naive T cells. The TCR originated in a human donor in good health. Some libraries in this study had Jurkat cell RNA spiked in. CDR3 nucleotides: TGTGCCAGCAGCCCCGGGGGATTTGAGCAGTACTTC. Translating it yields CASSPGGFEQYF.